This note documents a single T cell receptor (beta chain) sequence. Its target is not known. V lost 3 bases and J lost 9, with 11 bases in between. This CDR3 is built from 12 residues. Germline assignment: CDR1 LNHDA and CDR2 SQIVND (reference sequence). This entry is derived from a study of cytomegalovirus exposure and HLA in healthy donors. Though nominally healthy at sampling, donors likely had unrecorded immune exposures. The PCR employed 60 Vbeta primers together with 13 Jbeta primers. Using immunoSEQ multiplex PCR, the repertoire was profiled, and TCRdb retains in-frame clones only, with some absent. This table lists about 77,000 clones. General observations from the study: Many donors carried some public TCRs, although rarity characterized most TCR sequences. A further, later analysis showed that HLA-associated TCR beta chains (compared with equally common others) were more clonally expanded.

The sequencing sample was made of PBMCs. The chain combines TRBV19 with TRBJ1-2; D might be TRBD1 (6 bases). This receptor was identified in a man aged 50 or older in good health and CMV-seropositive. The CDR3 protein is CASSMRQASYTF. In DNA, the CDR3 is TGTGCCAGTAGTATGAGACAGGCGAGCTACACCTTC.